This passage covers 30 T cell receptor beta chains from one sample sequenced in a study of identical twins. TCRdb reprocessed the 5' RACE reads with MiXCR, giving one entry per CDR3 protein. This table holds 540,000 or so distinct CDR3 sequences, approximately 20% found once. These data also featured in a second study, about yellow fever vaccine responses in identical twins.

Sample: CD4+ T cells sorted from blood. These receptors all stem from a woman under 30 in good health.

This clonotype was counted between two and nine times. The chain is built from TRBV28 and TRBJ1-3; D is uncertain. The CDR3 loop spans 12 amino acids. Germline CDR1 reads MDHEN; CDR2 reads SYDVKM. The V gene lost 3 bases and the J gene lost 4 bases, with 4 bases spanning the gap. In DNA form, the CDR3 reads TGTGCCAGCAGTTTTGAGGGAAACACCATATATTTT. Its protein product is CASSFEGNTIYF. Full variable domain (remainder filled in from reference TRBV28 and TRBJ1-3): DVKVTQSSRYLVKRTGEKVFLECVQDMDHENMFWYRQDPGLGLRLIYFSYDVKMKEKGDIPEGYSVSREKKERFSLILESASTNQTSMYLCASSFEGNTIYFGEGSWLTVV.

The gene calls are TRBV28 and TRBJ2-2; TRBD2 might be the D (6 bases). Germline V gene data show CDR1 as MDHEN and CDR2 as SYDVKM. The CDR3 is made up of 15 amino acids. With 3 bases removed from V and 3 bases from J, the gap between germline ends came to 11 bases. The CDR3, as DNA: TGTGCCAGCAGTTTTCTTGGCGGGGACACCGGGGAGCTGTTTTTT. This gives the protein CASSFLGGDTGELFF.

V gene TRBV27 combines with J gene TRBJ1-1; no clear D. The CDR3 covers 13 residues. Trimming removed 0 bases from V and 3 bases from J, with 5 bases in between. CDR1 and CDR2 from the germline V gene are MNHEY and SMNVEV (reference sequence). CDR3 loop: CASSLSEYTEAFF. In nucleotides, the CDR3 is TGTGCCAGCAGTTTATCCGAGTACACTGAAGCTTTCTTT.

The chain has TRBV5-1 and TRBJ1-1, with a tentative D call TRBD1 (5 bases). The length of the CDR3 is 16 residues. V lost 4 bases and J lost 1, with 17 bases in between. Germline V gene lookup returns CDR1 SGHRS and CDR2 YFSETQ. The CDR3 nucleotides read TGCGCCAGCAGCGGACCCGGGGGTTTATCGAACACTGAAGCTTTCTTT. It is translated as CASSGPGGLSNTEAFF.

The V and J genes are TRBV20-1 and TRBJ2-1; 8 bases align to TRBD1. The CDR3 sequence is 13 residues long. Germline V gene data show CDR1 as DFQATT and CDR2 as SNEGSKA (reference sequence). The trim removed 3 bases at V and 6 bases at J, leaving 4 bases unmatched. CDR3 DNA: TGCAGTGCTAGTCTTACAGGGGGCAATGAGCAGTTCTTC. Its protein product is CSASLTGGNEQFF.

This clonotype came up many times. This chain links TRBV7-2 with TRBJ2-1, with 7 bases matching TRBD2. The CDR3 is 16 residues long. The junction had 6 bases not matched to a gene; V was cut back by 1 base and J by 3 bases. CDR1 and CDR2 from the germline V gene are SGHTA and FQGNSA. The CDR3 DNA follows: TGTGCCAGCAGCTTAGTTGCGGCTAGCGGCTACAATGAGCAGTTCTTC. Translation: CASSLVAASGYNEQFF.

This clonotype was picked up a small number of times. V is TRBV20-1 and J is TRBJ2-5, with TRBD2 matching 8 bases. Per germline, CDR1 DFQATT and CDR2 SNEGSKA (reference sequence). V was clipped by 2 bases and J by 5 bases; unmatched bases: 4. The length of the CDR3 is 13 residues. CDR3 coding DNA: TGCAGTGCTAGACCGAGCGGGGGCGAGACCCAGTACTTC. Protein: CSARPSGGETQYF.

This clonotype showed up just a few times. V and J are TRBV6-5 and TRBJ1-2; no definite D call. The CDR3 spans 12 residues. The germline V and J ends were trimmed by 6 bases and 2 bases, with 7 bases remaining between them. The germline gives CDR1 MNHEY, CDR2 SVGAGI. The CDR3 is CASSESNYGYTF. CDR3 bases: TGTGCCAGCAGCGAGAGCAACTATGGCTACACCTTC.

This clonotype was observed a few times. J is TRBJ2-2 and V is TRBV20-1; D unclear. CDR1 and CDR2 (germline): DFQATT, SNEGSKA (reference sequence). The CDR3 contains 15 residues. V lost 2 bases to trimming and J lost 0 bases, with 10 bases between them. The CDR3 region has the DNA TGCAGTGCTAGAAAGGGCGTTTCGAACACCGGGGAGCTGTTTTTT. It translates to CSARKGVSNTGELFF.

This chain joins TRBV20-1 and TRBJ2-7, with 8 bases aligning to TRBD1. Germline trimming cut 1 base from V and 1 base from J; bases unmatched to any gene: 3. The CDR3 is 14 residues long. Germline CDR1 reads DFQATT; CDR2 reads SNEGSKA (reference sequence). The CDR3 DNA sequence: TGCAGTGCTAGAGGGGGGACAGGATCCTACGAGCAGTACTTC. Residues: CSARGGTGSYEQYF.

This clonotype appeared many times. J is TRBJ2-1 and V is TRBV12-3 or TRBV12-4; 8 bases are shared with TRBD2. The CDR3 has 15 residues. V lost 5 bases, J lost 0 bases, and 3 bases stayed unmatched. CDR3 sequence: CASSSGRISYNEQFF. For the CDR3, the DNA is TGTGCCAGCAGTAGCGGGAGAATCTCCTACAATGAGCAGTTCTTC.

The genes are TRBV5-1 and TRBJ2-3, with 10 bases that match TRBD2. The length of the CDR3 is 16 residues. Looked up from germline, CDR1 is SGHRS and CDR2 is YFSETQ. Germline trimming cut 4 bases from V and 0 bases from J; bases unmatched to any gene: 5. In DNA, the CDR3 is TGCGCCAGCAGCCGTAGCGGGGGGATTAGCACAGATACGCAGTATTTT. Protein sequence: CASSRSGGISTDTQYF.

This clonotype came up many times. The gene calls are TRBV7-2 and TRBJ2-3, with TRBD2 matching 8 bases. The CDR3 length is 15 residues. Germline V lookup: CDR1 SGHTA, CDR2 FQGNSA. J gave up 4 bases and V 3 bases, and 6 bases lay outside the gene matches. The CDR3 spells CASSLAGGRPDTQYF. In nucleotides, the CDR3 is TGTGCCAGCAGCTTGGCGGGCGGGAGGCCAGATACGCAGTATTTT.

CDR3 coding DNA: TGTGCCAGCAGTGAAGGACTAGCTGGAGTCGAGCAGTACGTC. It yields the protein CASSEGLAGVEQYV. This chain uses TRBV12-3 or TRBV12-4 with TRBJ2-7; 8 nucleotides match TRBD2. CDR3 length equals 14 residues. V trimming: 5 bases; J trimming: 6 bases; junction bases outside the gene matches: 9.

In its sample, this clonotype was seen a few times. This rearrangement joins TRBV7-9 to TRBJ2-7; 7 positions agree with TRBD1. Germline loops: CDR1 SEHNR, CDR2 FQNEAQ (reference sequence). The CDR3 sequence is 12 residues long. V was clipped by 5 bases and J by 7 bases; unmatched bases: 5. As DNA, the CDR3 is TGTGCCAGCAGCCGAACAGGGGTTGAGCAGTACTTC. Protein product: CASSRTGVEQYF.

A few counts support this clonotype. The chain uses TRBV12-3 or TRBV12-4 and TRBJ2-4; weak D call: TRBD1 (6 bases). This CDR3 comprises 14 residues. The ends were cut back, 3 bases at V and 4 bases at J, with 10 bases in the middle. The CDR3 nucleotides are TGTGCCAGCAGTTTCTGGACAGAGAAAAACATTCAGTACTTC. Translating it yields CASSFWTEKNIQYF.

This rearrangement joins TRBV6-1 to TRBJ1-6, with a tentative D call TRBD1 (6 bases). Germline-derived CDR1 and CDR2 are MNHNS and SASEGT. Trimming took 5 bases from V and 3 from J, leaving 8 bases between them. This CDR3 has 14 amino acids. CDR3 nucleotides: TGTGCCAGCAGTACGGACAGCTATAATTCACCCCTCCACTTT. Protein sequence: CASSTDSYNSPLHF.

This clonotype was recorded only once. The chain couples TRBV6-2 or TRBV6-3 to TRBJ1-1; D not certain. CDR3 length equals 13 residues. Trimming cost V 10 bases and J 3 bases, with 15 bases left between them. The germline V gene encodes CDR1 MNHEY and CDR2 SVGEGT. The DNA for the CDR3 is TGTGCCAACTCCAATCGGCCCGACACTGAAGCTTTCTTT. Residues: CANSNRPDTEAFF.

There are a few counts of this clonotype. The V and J genes are TRBV7-9 and TRBJ1-5; D unresolved. The V gene's germline CDR1 is SEHNR and CDR2 FQNEAQ (reference sequence). The germline V and J ends were trimmed by 5 bases and 5 bases, with 13 bases remaining between them. The CDR3 contains 14 residues. The CDR3 nucleotides read TGTGCCAGCAGCCCGTCGGAACTCTATCAGCCCCAGCATTTT. Amino acid sequence: CASSPSELYQPQHF.

This clonotype was detected a few times. The chain joins TRBV28 to TRBJ2-1; D possibly corresponds to TRBD2 (5 bases). The V end was cut by 6 bases, the J end by 0 bases, with 15 bases between. This CDR3 region has 16 residues. Germline lookup yields CDR1 MDHEN and CDR2 SYDVKM. DNA of the CDR3: TGTGCCAGCAGCATGTTACCCGCGGGCTCCTACAATGAGCAGTTCTTC. Translation gives CASSMLPAGSYNEQFF.

The rearrangement links TRBV10-3 to TRBJ2-2; no firm D call. Germline CDR1 is ENHRY and CDR2 is SYGVKD. The CDR3 contains 16 residues. The V gene lost 3 bases and the J gene lost 7 bases, with 18 bases spanning the gap. This CDR3 is CAISDRPKGLDGELFF. The CDR3 DNA reads TGTGCCATCAGTGACCGACCGAAGGGCTTGGACGGGGAGCTGTTTTTT.

This clonotype came up a few times. The rearrangement links TRBV6-1 to TRBJ1-3; D not resolved. Trimming stripped 5 bases from V and 0 bases from J, with 8 bases between. Germline V gene sequence: CDR1 MNHNS, CDR2 SASEGT. The CDR3 has 14 amino acids. Here the CDR3 reads CASSTGVSGNTIYF. The CDR3 coding sequence is TGTGCCAGCAGTACCGGGGTCTCTGGAAACACCATATATTTT.

The chain links TRBV20-1 to TRBJ1-2, with 7 bases that match TRBD1. The CDR3 runs to 14 residues. Germline CDR1 reads DFQATT; CDR2 reads SNEGSKA (reference sequence). This CDR3 is CSPVGTAINYGYTF. CDR3 in DNA: TGCAGCCCGGTCGGGACAGCGATTAACTATGGCTACACCTTC.

This clonotype was observed once. The chain recombines TRBV7-9 with TRBJ2-1; 12 bases match TRBD2. Per the germline V gene, CDR1 is SEHNR and CDR2 is FQNEAQ (reference sequence). This CDR3 region has 15 residues. The junction had 6 bases not matched to a gene; V was cut back by 5 bases and J by 7 bases. The CDR3 spells CASSGPGLAGNEQFF. The CDR3 DNA sequence: TGTGCCAGCAGCGGACCGGGACTAGCGGGTAATGAGCAGTTCTTC.

This rearrangement joins TRBV7-9 to TRBJ1-1; maybe TRBD1 (6 bases). Germline CDR1 and CDR2: SEHNR and FQNEAQ (reference sequence). The CDR3 has 13 amino acids. V lost 8 bases to trimming and J lost 0 bases, with 10 bases between them. The CDR3 sequence: CASGYRVNTEAFF. The DNA for the CDR3 is TGTGCCAGCGGTTACAGGGTGAACACTGAAGCTTTCTTT.

The rearrangement uses TRBV6-1 and TRBJ1-4; D is unresolved. The CDR3 sequence is 13 residues long. Trimming pared 8 bases from V and 7 bases from J, leaving 14 bases between. The germline CDR1 and CDR2 sequences are MNHNS and SASEGT. The CDR3 DNA sequence: TGTGCCAGCCGGGGAGCTGTTGTTGAAAAACTGTTTTTT. It yields the protein CASRGAVVEKLFF.

This chain connects TRBV12-3 or TRBV12-4 to TRBJ2-1; the D is unclear. Trimming cost V 5 bases and J 7 bases, with 15 bases left between them. CDR3 size: 14 residues. This CDR3 reads CASSLTGPVNEQFF. The CDR3 coding sequence is TGTGCCAGCAGTCTCACCGGGCCGGTTAATGAGCAGTTCTTC.

Only a few counts were recorded for this clonotype. V and J are TRBV23-1 and TRBJ2-5; D is possibly TRBD2 (5 bases). TRBV23-1 is assigned to the ORF class and has an uncertain function. The ends were cut back, 10 bases at V and 5 bases at J, with 14 bases in the middle. The CDR3 spans 12 residues. The CDR3 DNA sequence: TGCGCCACTAACCCCGGCGGGGAGACCCAGTACTTC. Protein sequence: CATNPGGETQYF.

CDR3 sequence (DNA): TGTGCCAGCAGTTCGAAAGGGACCGGACCCCGGCTGCTGTACTTC. It is translated as CASSSKGTGPRLLYF. The V call is TRBV27, the J call TRBJ2-7, with D possibly being TRBD1 or TRBD2 (5 bases each). Trimming shortened V by 4 bases and J by 12 bases, and 25 bases separated the two germline ends. Per germline, CDR1 MNHEY and CDR2 SMNVEV (reference sequence). This CDR3 region has 15 residues.

This chain links TRBV28 with TRBJ2-1; D possibly matches TRBD1 or TRBD2 (5 bases each). The V end was cut by 7 bases, the J end by 2 bases, with 15 bases between. Germline CDR1 MDHEN, CDR2 SYDVKM. This CDR3 has 15 residues. The CDR3 coding sequence is TGTGCCAGCACCCCGGGGCTAGTACCCTACAATGAGCAGTTCTTC. Translating it yields CASTPGLVPYNEQFF.